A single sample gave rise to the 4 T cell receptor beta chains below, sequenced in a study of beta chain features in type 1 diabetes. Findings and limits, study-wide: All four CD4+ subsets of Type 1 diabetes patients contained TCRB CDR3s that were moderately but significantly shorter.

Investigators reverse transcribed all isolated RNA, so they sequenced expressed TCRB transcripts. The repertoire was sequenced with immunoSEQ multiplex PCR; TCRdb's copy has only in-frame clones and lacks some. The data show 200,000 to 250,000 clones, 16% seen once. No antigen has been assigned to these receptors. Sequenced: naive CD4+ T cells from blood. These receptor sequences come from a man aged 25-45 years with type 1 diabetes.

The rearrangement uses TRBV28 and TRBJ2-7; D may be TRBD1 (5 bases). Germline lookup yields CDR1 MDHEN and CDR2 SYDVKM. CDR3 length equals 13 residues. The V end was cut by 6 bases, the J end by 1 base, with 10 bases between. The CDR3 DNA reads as TGTGCCAGCAGGACAGTTGCTTCCTACGAGCAGTACTTC. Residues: CASRTVASYEQYF.

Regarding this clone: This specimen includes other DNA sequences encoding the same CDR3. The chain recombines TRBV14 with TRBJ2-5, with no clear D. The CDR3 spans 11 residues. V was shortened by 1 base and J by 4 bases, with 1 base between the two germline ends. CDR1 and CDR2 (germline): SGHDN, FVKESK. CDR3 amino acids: CASSQAETQYF. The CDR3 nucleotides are TGTGCCAGCAGCCAAGCAGAGACCCAGTACTTC.

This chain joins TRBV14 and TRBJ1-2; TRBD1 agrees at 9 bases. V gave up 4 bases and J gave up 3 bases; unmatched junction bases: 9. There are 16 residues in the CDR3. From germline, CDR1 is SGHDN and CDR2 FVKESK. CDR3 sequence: CASSPSRGTGHYGYTF. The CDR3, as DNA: TGTGCCAGCAGCCCATCGCGTGGGACAGGGCACTATGGCTACACCTTC. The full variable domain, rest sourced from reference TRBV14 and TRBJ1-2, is EAGVTQFPSHSVIEKGQTVTLRCDPISGHDNLYWYRRVMGKEIKFLLHFVKESKQDESGMPNNRFLAERTGGTYSTLKVQPAELEDSGVYFCASSPSRGTGHYGYTFGSGTRLTVV.

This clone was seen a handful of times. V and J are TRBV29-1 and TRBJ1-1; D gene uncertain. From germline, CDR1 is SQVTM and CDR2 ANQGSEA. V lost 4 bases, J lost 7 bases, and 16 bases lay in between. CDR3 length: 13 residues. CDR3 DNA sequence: TGCAGCGTTGGCTCAACGACTGCGGATGAAGCTTTCTTT. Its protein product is CSVGSTTADEAFF.